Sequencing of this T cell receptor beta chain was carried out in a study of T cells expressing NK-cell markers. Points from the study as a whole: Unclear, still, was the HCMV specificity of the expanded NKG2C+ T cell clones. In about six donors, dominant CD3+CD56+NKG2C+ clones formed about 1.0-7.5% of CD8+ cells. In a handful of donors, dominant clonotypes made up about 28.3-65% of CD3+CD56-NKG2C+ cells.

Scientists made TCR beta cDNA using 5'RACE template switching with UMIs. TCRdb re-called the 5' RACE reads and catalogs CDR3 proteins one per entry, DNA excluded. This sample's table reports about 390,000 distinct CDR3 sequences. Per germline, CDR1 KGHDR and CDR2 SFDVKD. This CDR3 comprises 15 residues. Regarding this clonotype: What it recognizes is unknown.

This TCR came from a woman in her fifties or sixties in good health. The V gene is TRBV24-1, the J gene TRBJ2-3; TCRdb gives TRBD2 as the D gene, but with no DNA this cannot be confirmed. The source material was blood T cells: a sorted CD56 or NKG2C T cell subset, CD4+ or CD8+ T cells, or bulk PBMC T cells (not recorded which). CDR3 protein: CATSDLTSVGDTQYF.